These T cell receptor beta chains were read from a single sample in a study of metastatic and nonmetastatic thyroid tumors. Via MiXCR, TCRdb re-called the PCR reads. Among about 53,000 clones, 20% to 25% were seen once, and the ten largest hold about 4.1%. Material: blood. Receptor source: a female donor with papillary thyroid cancer or a benign thyroid nodule (not recorded which). Some clones in this sample may be carry-over from other donors' samples. The CDR3 runs from the conserved cysteine through the conserved F or W. The D gene is left open where the match is weak. The size entry is marked missing in some rows and otherwise reads once, few, many or a size class.

>many|TRBV11-2|16|TRBJ2-1|TRBD2
TGTGCCAGCAGCCTTGGACTAGCGGGTTTTTACAATGAGCAGTTCTTC
CASSLGLAGFYNEQFF
>many|TRBV13|14|TRBJ1-1|-
TGTGCCAGCAGCTTCCGGGGGGTCCACACTGAAGCTTTCTTT
CASSFRGVHTEAFF
>many|TRBV29-1|14|TRBJ1-4|-
TGCAGCGTTGCTCGGGGAACTTCTAATGAAAAACTGTTTTTT
CSVARGTSNEKLFF
>many|TRBV11-3|17|TRBJ2-5|TRBD1
TGTGCCAGCAGCTTAGGCCGGGGACAGGGGGCTGAAGAGACCCAGTACTTC
CASSLGRGQGAEETQYF
>many|TRBV29-1|14|TRBJ2-1|-
TGCAGCGTTGACTCTGCGGTCTCTAACAATGAGCAGTTCTTC
CSVDSAVSNNEQFF
>many|TRBV7-8|15|TRBJ2-2|-
TGTGCCACCACCCCCCACCATATGAACACCGGGGAGCTGTTTTTT
CATTPHHMNTGELFF
>few|TRBV6-2/TRBV6-3|11|TRBJ1-2|-
TGTGCCAGCAGTTACTCGTACGGATACACATTC
CASSYSYGYTF
>-|TRBV7-3|14|TRBJ2-2|-
TGTGCCAGCATCTTGGAATGGGACACCGGGGAGCTGTTTTTT
CASILEWDTGELFF
>-|TRBV7-9|12|TRBJ2-7|-
TGTGCCAGCAGCTCCGACACTCTCGAGCAGTACTTC
CASSSDTLEQYF
>many|TRBV4-1|14|TRBJ2-5|TRBD2
TGCGCCAGCAGCCTGCGGGAGGTTGGGGAGACCCAGTACTTC
CASSLREVGETQYF
>many|TRBV28|12|TRBJ2-5|-
TGTGCCAGCAGGCAGGGGAAAGAGACCCAGTACTTC
CASRQGKETQYF
>few|TRBV12-3/TRBV12-4|15|TRBJ1-5|-
TGTGCCAGCAGTTTACGGACATTATTCAATCAGCCCCAGCATTTT
CASSLRTLFNQPQHF
>-|TRBV5-1|14|TRBJ2-2|-
TGCGCCAGCAGCCCGGGACCACATAACGGGGAGTTGTTTTTT
CASSPGPHNGELFF
>-|TRBV20-1|15|TRBJ2-1|TRBD2
TGCAGTGCTACACTCGGGACTATCGGGAGGATTGAGCTGTTCTTC
CSATLGTIGRIELFF
>many|TRBV12-3/TRBV12-4|15|TRBJ2-3|-
TGTGCCAGCAGTCCAATCGAAGCCTGGGGGAATACGCAGTATTTT
CASSPIEAWGNTQYF
>many|TRBV19|14|TRBJ1-2|TRBD1
TGTGCCAGTCAACCCTCGCCAGGGGGTTATGGCTACACCTTC
CASQPSPGGYGYTF
>many|TRBV11-2|17|TRBJ2-2|TRBD2
TGTGCCAGCAGCTCCACACTAGCGGGAGGGAGCGGCGGGGAGCTGTTTTTT
CASSSTLAGGSGGELFF
>-|TRBV28|18|TRBJ2-6|-
TGTGCCAGCAGTTTATCAAGACAGTTTGTTGGGCTGGCCAACGTCCTGACTTTC
CASSLSRQFVGLANVLTF
>many|TRBV28|16|TRBJ1-2|-
TGTGCCAGCAGTTTTGGGGGGAGCGCCCCTCTCCATGGCTACACCTTC
CASSFGGSAPLHGYTF
>few|TRBV27|14|TRBJ2-7|TRBD2
TGTGCCAGCATGTCGGGACTACTAACCTACGAGCAGTACTTC
CASMSGLLTYEQYF
>many|TRBV28|16|TRBJ1-3|-
TGTGCCAGCATTACTCTTAGTGAGGCAACCGGAAACACCATATATTTT
CASITLSEATGNTIYF
>many|TRBV3-1|16|TRBJ2-2|-
TGTGCCAGCAGCCCTCGGGTATCTCCTAACACCGGGGAGCTGTTTTTT
CASSPRVSPNTGELFF
>many|TRBV25-1|15|TRBJ2-2|-
TGTGCCAGCATGCCTTACAGGGATAAGGACGGGGAGCTGTTTTTT
CASMPYRDKDGELFF
>-|TRBV6-4|17|TRBJ1-3|-
TGTGCCAGCAGATCACCCCGATCGTCCTCTTCCGGAAACACCATATATTTT
CASRSPRSSSSGNTIYF
>-|TRBV3-1|14|TRBJ2-7|-
TGTGCCAGCAGCCAAGAGGGTTTGTCCTACGAGCAGTACTTC
CASSQEGLSYEQYF
>once|TRBV5-8|14|TRBJ1-1|-
TGTGCCAGCAGCTTGGAGGGAGGTAGCACTGAAGCTTTCTTT
CASSLEGGSTEAFF
>many|TRBV6-6|11|TRBJ2-1|-
TGTGCCAGCAGTTACCCGGGACAGCAGTTCTTC
CASSYPGQQFF
>many|TRBV20-1|16|TRBJ1-1|TRBD1
TGCAGTGCTAGAGCCCGGGACAGGGGGCGAAAGACTGAAGCTTTCTTT
CSARARDRGRKTEAFF
>many|TRBV7-9|15|TRBJ2-5|-
TGTGCCAGCAGCTTAAGGACGGCAGGGGTAGAGACCCAGTACTTC
CASSLRTAGVETQYF
>many|TRBV7-9|14|TRBJ1-2|-
TGTGCCAGCACTCCGCTGACAGGTCGCTATGGCTACACCTTC
CASTPLTGRYGYTF
>-|TRBV9|17|TRBJ2-7|-
TGTGCCATCAGCGTAGGATCTGGGGCCCGCGACTCCTACGAGCAGTACTTC
CAISVGSGARDSYEQYF
>many|TRBV28|16|TRBJ2-3|TRBD2
TGTGGTAGCGGAGCTAGCGGGAGGGCAGGCACAGATACGCAGTATTTT
CGSGASGRAGTDTQYF
>many|TRBV4-1|14|TRBJ1-2|-
TGCGCCAGCAGCCAAACGCAGGGTCCCTATGGCTACACCTTC
CASSQTQGPYGYTF
>many|TRBV4-1|15|TRBJ1-3|-
TGCGCCAGCAGCCTAAGGGCCGGTTATAGGGACACCATATATTTT
CASSLRAGYRDTIYF
>many|TRBV18|15|TRBJ2-1|TRBD2
TGTGCCAGCTCACAGGGGACTAGCGGGCTTAATGAGCAGTTCTTC
CASSQGTSGLNEQFF
>once|TRBV4-1|20|TRBJ1-4|-
TGCGCCAGCAGCCAAGATGGGGACACTACGTCTGTTATCCTGTCTGAAAAACTGTTTTTT
CASSQDGDTTSVILSEKLFF
>many|TRBV12-5|13|TRBJ2-2|-
TGTGCTAGTGGTTTGGGAGGGCCCGGGGAGCTGTTTTTT
CASGLGGPGELFF
>many|TRBV9|15|TRBJ2-1|-
TGTGCCAGCAGCGTAGTGGGGGGCATCTACAATGAGCAGTTCTTC
CASSVVGGIYNEQFF